The 32 T cell receptor beta chains below were found in one sample sequenced in a study of blood T cell repertoires in COVID-19 (dated by TCRdb to the early 2020s). The library was prepared using the immunoSEQ multiplex PCR assay. What TCRdb holds here is the immuneACCESS table cut down to in-frame rearrangements. Part of the clones is not present; checked against another copy, under half of the missing clones reflect an unresolved V gene, and the others are unexplained. This sample has about 150,000 clones in its table, and about 80% of those were observed once. 25% to 30% of the sample is held by the ten biggest clonotypes. The source material was peripheral blood. These receptors all come from a woman aged 60-70 years with acute or convalescent COVID-19.

The chain links TRBV7-9 to TRBJ1-5; D is undetermined. Germline assignment: CDR1 SEHNR and CDR2 FQNEAQ (reference sequence). The CDR3 has 12 amino acids. Trimming removed 1 base from V and 6 bases from J, with 4 bases in between. The DNA for the CDR3 is TGTGCCAGCAGCTTAGATAGTCAGCCCCAGCATTTT. This codes for CASSLDSQPQHF.

V and J are TRBV5-1 and TRBJ1-2; 9 positions match TRBD1. CDR3 length: 15 amino acids. V was clipped by 4 bases and J by 6 bases; unmatched bases: 10. CDR1 SGHRS and CDR2 YFSETQ come from the germline V gene. The CDR3 DNA reads as TGCGCCAGCAGCCCACGGACAGGGGCTTCTAATGGCTACACCTTC. Its protein product is CASSPRTGASNGYTF.

The chain links TRBV5-1 to TRBJ1-1; 7 nucleotides line up with TRBD1. Germline loops: CDR1 SGHRS, CDR2 YFSETQ. This CDR3 spans 14 amino acids. J lost 4 bases, V lost 0 bases, and 3 bases had no gene match. The CDR3 here is CASSLEGAVTEAFF. Written as DNA, the CDR3 is TGCGCCAGCAGCTTGGAGGGGGCTGTCACTGAAGCTTTCTTT.

This rearrangement joins TRBV6-5 to TRBJ2-1; 10 positions match TRBD1. From germline, CDR1 is MNHEY and CDR2 SVGAGI. This CDR3 has 15 amino acids. The V gene end was trimmed by 6 bases and the J gene end by 4 bases; junction bases not matched to a gene: 6. CDR3 loop: CASRAGTGDYNEQFF. For the CDR3, the DNA is TGTGCCAGCAGGGCCGGGACAGGGGATTACAATGAGCAGTTCTTC.

V is TRBV7-3 and J is TRBJ2-3; D is unclear. This CDR3 is 14 amino acids long. Germline loops: CDR1 SGHTA, CDR2 FQGTGA. V was shortened by 1 base and J by 2 bases, with 7 bases between the two germline ends. CDR3 in amino acids: CASSLSHNTDTQYF. Written as DNA, the CDR3 is TGTGCCAGCAGCTTAAGTCACAACACAGATACGCAGTATTTT.

V gene TRBV6-4 combines with J gene TRBJ2-1; tentatively, D is TRBD1 (5 bases). Trimming shortened V by 2 bases and J by 13 bases, and 12 bases separated the two germline ends. Germline CDR1 and CDR2: MRHNA and SNTAGT. There are 12 residues in the CDR3. The CDR3 DNA is TGTGCCAGCAGTGACCCTAGTGGGGCTCAGTTCTTC. Encoded protein: CASSDPSGAQFF.

The rearrangement uses TRBV5-1 and TRBJ1-1; D perhaps matches TRBD1 (5 bases). The CDR3 extends over 14 amino acids. The V gene's germline CDR1 is SGHRS and CDR2 YFSETQ. Trimming cost V 0 bases and J 2 bases, with 8 bases left between them. CDR3 bases: TGCGCCAGCAGCTTGGGGGGCGCCAACACTGAAGCTTTCTTT. This translates into CASSLGGANTEAFF.

This rearrangement joins TRBV7-8 to TRBJ1-1; no firm D call. Germline CDR1 is SGHVS and CDR2 is FQNEAQ. V lost 1 base and J 0 bases, leaving 6 bases between the germline ends. This CDR3 contains 14 residues. The CDR3 reads CASSLGILNTEAFF. CDR3 sequence (DNA): TGTGCCAGCAGCTTAGGTATTTTGAACACTGAAGCTTTCTTT.

This chain links TRBV30 with TRBJ2-3; 8 positions match TRBD1. V lost 1 base, J lost 6 bases, and 6 bases stayed unmatched. This CDR3 has 14 residues. Germline assignment: CDR1 GTSNPN and CDR2 SVGIG (reference sequence). DNA for the CDR3: TGTGCCTGGAGTGGATCGACAGGGGCCGATACGCAGTATTTT. The encoded protein is CAWSGSTGADTQYF.

The gene calls are TRBV5-1 and TRBJ2-3; 10 bases agree with TRBD2. Trimming at V came to 0 bases and at J to 1 base, leaving 5 bases not matched to a gene. The germline V gene encodes CDR1 SGHRS and CDR2 YFSETQ. The CDR3 has 17 residues. The CDR3 region has the DNA TGCGCCAGCAGCTTGGATCTAGCGGGGGATGGCACAGATACGCAGTATTTT. Translation gives CASSLDLAGDGTDTQYF.

The chain carries TRBV19 and TRBJ1-5; 11 bases map to TRBD1. Germline V gene data show CDR1 as LNHDA and CDR2 as SQIVND (reference sequence). V was pared by 1 base and J by 15 bases, with 8 bases of the junction left unmatched. There are 14 residues in the CDR3. For the CDR3, the DNA is TGTGCCAGTAGTATAGGGACAGGGGGCCAGACACGGCATTTT. Its translation: CASSIGTGGQTRHF.

The rearrangement joins TRBV7-3 to TRBJ2-1; perhaps TRBD2 as D (6 bases). Germline loops: CDR1 SGHTA, CDR2 FQGTGA. The ends were cut back, 5 bases at V and 7 bases at J, with 9 bases in the middle. This CDR3 comprises 12 residues. CDR3 protein: CASSGAGNEQFF. For the CDR3, the DNA is TGTGCCAGCAGCGGGGCGGGAAATGAGCAGTTCTTC.

V usage is TRBV7-9 and J usage is TRBJ2-5, with D maybe TRBD2 (7 bases). V lost 2 bases and J lost 1, with 14 bases in between. CDR1 SEHNR and CDR2 FQNEAQ come from the germline V gene (reference sequence). The CDR3 length is 16 residues. The CDR3 DNA reads TGTGCCAGCAGCTTAAGCCCCGGGGGGCTCCAAGAGACCCAGTACTTC. Its protein is CASSLSPGGLQETQYF.

The chain carries TRBV19 and TRBJ1-2; 8 positions agree with TRBD1. V was clipped by 9 bases and J by 2 bases; unmatched bases: 11. Germline CDR1 LNHDA, CDR2 SQIVND (reference sequence). The CDR3 runs to 15 residues. As DNA, the CDR3 is TGTGCCAGCCGAGGCCCGACAGGGGTGAACTATGGCTACACCTTC. Protein: CASRGPTGVNYGYTF.

The V call is TRBV29-1, the J call TRBJ1-5, with TRBD1 matching over 7 bases. The CDR3 sequence is 16 residues long. Germline CDR1 and CDR2: SQVTM and ANQGSEA. V dropped 4 bases and J dropped 0; count of bases not matched to a gene: 9. The CDR3: CSVVTGTALSNQPQHF. CDR3 nucleotides: TGCAGCGTTGTTACCGGGACAGCCCTTAGCAATCAGCCCCAGCATTTT.

This clone has a count of ten or more. The J gene is TRBJ1-5, the V gene TRBV6-5; D is unresolved. Trimming stripped 7 bases from V and 9 bases from J, with 10 bases between. This CDR3 spans 11 amino acids. Germline V CDR1 and CDR2: MNHEY, SVGAGI. The DNA of the CDR3 is TGTGCCAGCATCAAGCCTCGGCCCCAGCATTTT. Amino acids: CASIKPRPQHF.

This sequence joins TRBV19 and TRBJ1-4; D not resolved. With 7 bases removed from V and 3 bases from J, the gap between germline ends came to 9 bases. The V gene's germline CDR1 is LNHDA and CDR2 SQIVND (reference sequence). The CDR3 sequence is 13 residues long. The CDR3 DNA follows: TGTGCCAGTACCTCTCAGGCTAATGAAAAACTGTTTTTT. It specifies CASTSQANEKLFF. The variable domain in full, completed from reference TRBV19 and TRBJ1-4, reads DGGITQSPKYLFRKEGQNVTLSCEQNLNHDAMYWYRQDPGQGLRLIYYSQIVNDFQKGDIAEGYSVSREKKESFPLTVTSAQKNPTAFYLCASTSQANEKLFFGSGTQLSVL.

The genes are TRBV7-8 and TRBJ2-2; D perhaps matches TRBD2 (5 bases). V lost 4 bases and J lost 5, with 17 bases in between. Germline V lookup: CDR1 SGHVS, CDR2 FQNEAQ. The CDR3 runs 16 residues. As DNA, the CDR3 is TGTGCCAGCAGCTCCCACCCGATTACTAGTACCGGGGAGCTGTTTTTT. Protein: CASSSHPITSTGELFF.

The chain links TRBV7-6 to TRBJ1-6, with 9 positions matching TRBD1. Per the germline V gene, CDR1 is SGHVS and CDR2 is FNYEAQ. V dropped 4 bases and J dropped 7; count of bases not matched to a gene: 5. The CDR3 runs 15 residues. The CDR3 DNA sequence: TGTGCCAGCAGCTCCCGACAGGGGGGGAATTCACCCCTCCACTTT. Translated: CASSSRQGGNSPLHF.

CDR3 amino acids: CAWSQATTEAFF. The CDR3 nucleotides read TGTGCCTGGAGTCAGGCAACCACTGAAGCTTTCTTT. V usage is TRBV30 and J usage is TRBJ1-1, with no clear D. This CDR3 has 12 residues. Germline assignment: CDR1 GTSNPN and CDR2 SVGIG (reference sequence). The germline V and J ends were trimmed by 2 bases and 4 bases, with 8 bases remaining between them.

The chain joins TRBV7-9 to TRBJ2-1, with 11 bases fitting TRBD2. Trimming cost V 7 bases and J 9 bases; bases outside gene matches: 11. This CDR3 is built from 15 residues. Germline assignment: CDR1 SEHNR and CDR2 FQNEAQ (reference sequence). CDR3 nucleotides: TGTGCCAGCACCGTTAGCGGGGGGGCCCAGGGTGAGCAGTTCTTC. This translates into CASTVSGGAQGEQFF.

The V call is TRBV30, the J call TRBJ1-3, with a weak D call TRBD1 (6 bases). CDR3 length equals 16 residues. CDR1 GTSNPN and CDR2 SVGIG come from the germline V gene (reference sequence). V lost 0 bases and J lost 0, with 12 bases in between. CDR3 region: CAWSVSGAFSGNTIYF. CDR3 DNA: TGTGCCTGGAGTGTATCAGGGGCCTTCTCTGGAAACACCATATATTTT.

The rearrangement uses TRBV5-1 and TRBJ1-3, with no clear D. Trimming pared 2 bases from V and 2 bases from J, leaving 11 bases between. CDR1 and CDR2 from the germline V gene are SGHRS and YFSETQ. The CDR3 is 15 residues long. The CDR3 spells CASSLDTSAGNTIYF. The CDR3 nucleotides read TGCGCCAGCAGCTTAGACACGTCCGCTGGAAACACCATATATTTT.

This clone was found once. The chain combines TRBV27 with TRBJ1-4, with 10 bases identical to TRBD1. The CDR3 has 15 residues. The ends lost 7 bases at V and 6 bases at J; junction bases unmatched: 8. CDR1 is MNHEY, CDR2 SMNVEV, per germline (reference sequence). CDR3 region: CASTRTGTGDEKLFF. As DNA, the CDR3 is TGTGCCAGCACCCGAACCGGGACAGGGGATGAAAAACTGTTTTTT.

Remarks on this clone: Germline and junction disagree at one end, which may indicate a read error. In DNA form, the CDR3 reads TGCGCCAGCAGTTTGGGCGGGGGCCCTCCCTACGAGCAGTACTTC. Translation gives CASSLGGGPPYEQYF. The chain joins TRBV5-1 to TRBJ2-7; TRBD2 is a possible D gene (7 bases). Germline loops: CDR1 SGHRS, CDR2 YFSETQ. This CDR3 contains 15 residues.

The chain carries TRBV5-1 and TRBJ2-1; 10 bases map to TRBD1. Per germline, CDR1 SGHRS and CDR2 YFSETQ. J was trimmed by 5 bases and V by 4 bases; bases with no gene match: 9. CDR3 length: 16 amino acids. The CDR3 DNA reads TGCGCCAGCAGCCCCACGGGACAGGGGACCAACAATGAGCAGTTCTTC. Amino acids: CASSPTGQGTNNEQFF.

V and J are TRBV10-3 and TRBJ2-2; no clear D. V was clipped by 5 bases and J by 2 bases, with 9 bases between them. The CDR3 sequence is 14 residues long. In germline, CDR1 is ENHRY, CDR2 SYGVKD. The CDR3 DNA sequence: TGTGCCATCAGTCCCACAGAAAACACCGGGGAGCTGTTTTTT. Its translation is CAISPTENTGELFF.

This clone was recorded only once. CDR3 nucleotides: TGTGCCAGCAGTCCGCAGCGTAACCTCTACAATGAGCAGTTCTTC. Translation gives CASSPQRNLYNEQFF. The rearrangement uses TRBV7-2 and TRBJ2-1; no clear D gene. From germline, CDR1 is SGHTA and CDR2 FQGNSA. This CDR3 is built from 15 residues. The V end lost 6 bases, the J end lost 3 bases, and 15 bases lay between the germline ends.

CDR3: CASSHYGTSGGPRTGELFF. CDR3 nucleotides: TGTGCCAGCAGCCATTATGGGACTAGCGGGGGCCCTCGCACCGGGGAGCTGTTTTTT. The chain joins TRBV3-1 (or the pseudogene TRBV3-2) to TRBJ2-2; 14 bases map to TRBD2. Germline CDR1 and CDR2: LGHDT and YNNKEL (reference sequence). This CDR3 has 19 amino acids. Trimming took 3 bases from V and 4 from J; bases not matched to a gene: 10.

CDR3 amino acids: CASSQDLNRGANYGYTF. The CDR3 DNA reads as TGTGCCAGCAGCCAAGATCTTAACAGGGGGGCAAACTATGGCTACACCTTC. V and J are TRBV4-2 and TRBJ1-2, with TRBD1 identical over 8 bases. The germline CDR1 and CDR2 sequences are LGHNA and YNFKEQ. Trimming took 0 bases from V and 2 from J; bases not matched to a gene: 8. CDR3 length: 17 residues.

This chain connects TRBV18 to TRBJ1-6; D is ambiguous. Looked up from germline, CDR1 is KGHSH and CDR2 is LQKENI. The CDR3 loop spans 15 amino acids. V was trimmed by 6 bases and J by 4 bases, leaving 13 bases between them. CDR3 in amino acids: CASSPTPEYNSPLHF. Here the CDR3 DNA reads TGTGCCAGCTCGCCGACTCCTGAATATAATTCACCCCTCCACTTT.

The gene calls are TRBV3-1 (or the pseudogene TRBV3-2) and TRBJ2-3, with TRBD1 identical over 9 bases. J gave up 6 bases and V 4 bases, and 5 bases lay outside the gene matches. This CDR3 has 14 residues. The germline CDR1 and CDR2 sequences are LGHDT and YNNKEL (reference sequence). The DNA for the CDR3 is TGTGCCAGCAGCCCCAGGACAGGGGTGGATACGCAGTATTTT. Translation gives CASSPRTGVDTQYF.